This TCR delta chain comes out of a study of gamma-delta chains in newborns, infants, children. On the study more broadly: Microbial exposure reportedly drives polyclonal innate γδ T cell expansion after birth.

The V gene's germline CDR1 is GEAIGNYY and CDR2 EKD. The CDR3 consists of 18 residues. The ends lost 4 bases at V and 8 bases at J; junction bases unmatched: 19. TCRdb called clones from the reads again using CATT. The sample has around 5,200 delta-chain clones; about 14% are singletons. This clone is judged medium-sized. The specimen comprised blood, sampled at baseline. This TCR was recovered from a child who was a newborn, infant or young child, either healthy, febrile or measles-vaccinated (not recorded which). This chain links TRDV2 with TRDJ1; 12 bases are shared with TRDD3. CDR3 sequence (DNA): TGTGCCTGTGAGACCGTAATCCAAGATACTGGGGGATACAAAAAACTCATCTTT. Translating gives CACETVIQDTGGYKKLIF.